This T cell receptor beta chain was found in a study of graft-versus-host responses after intestinal transplantation. Overall study: All recipients were transplanted with multivisceral, liver-intestinal, or isolated intestinal grafts. All recipients got anti-thymocyte globulin induction, then tacrolimus and steroids for approximately 3 years.

Regarding the study as a whole: Recipient marrow held GvH clones, some first seen in ileum or blood.

On this clone itself: The target antigen is unknown.

Assay used: immunoSEQ multiplex PCR; TCRdb lists only in-frame clones, some missing. The repertoire consists of 95,000 to 110,000 clones, with 93% occurring once and the leading ten covering approximately 1.2%. The CDR3 loop spans 15 amino acids. V was shortened by 5 bases and J by 4 bases, with 15 bases between the two germline ends. CDR1 MNHEY and CDR2 SMNVEV come from the germline V gene (reference sequence). The TCR was taken from a human donor who received an intestinal transplant. This chain connects TRBV27 to TRBJ2-1; no clear D gene. The sequenced sample was unstimulated CD8+ T cells sorted from spleen or lymph node cells, obtained before intestinal transplant. CDR3 loop: CASSHPPWYYNEQFF. The CDR3 nucleotides are TGTGCCAGCAGTCACCCCCCCTGGTATTACAATGAGCAGTTCTTC.